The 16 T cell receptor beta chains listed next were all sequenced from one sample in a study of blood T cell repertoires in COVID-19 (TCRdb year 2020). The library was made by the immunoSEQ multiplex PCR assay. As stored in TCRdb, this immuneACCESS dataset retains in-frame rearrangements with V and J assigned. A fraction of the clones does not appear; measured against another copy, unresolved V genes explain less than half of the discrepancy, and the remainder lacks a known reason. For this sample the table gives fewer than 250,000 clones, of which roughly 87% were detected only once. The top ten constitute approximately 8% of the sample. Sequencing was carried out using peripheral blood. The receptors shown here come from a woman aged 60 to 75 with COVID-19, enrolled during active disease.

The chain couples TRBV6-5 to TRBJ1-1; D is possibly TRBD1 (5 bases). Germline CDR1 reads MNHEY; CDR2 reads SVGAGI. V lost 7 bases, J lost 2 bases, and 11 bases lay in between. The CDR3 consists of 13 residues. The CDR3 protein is CASTFDRNTEAFF. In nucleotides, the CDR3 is TGTGCCAGCACCTTTGACAGAAACACTGAAGCTTTCTTT.

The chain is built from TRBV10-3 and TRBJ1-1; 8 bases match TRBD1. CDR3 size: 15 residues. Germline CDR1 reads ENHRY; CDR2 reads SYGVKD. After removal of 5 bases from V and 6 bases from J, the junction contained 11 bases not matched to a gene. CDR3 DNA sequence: TGTGCCATCAGTTACTCTACAGGGGGAGAAGCTGAAGCTTTCTTT. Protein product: CAISYSTGGEAEAFF.

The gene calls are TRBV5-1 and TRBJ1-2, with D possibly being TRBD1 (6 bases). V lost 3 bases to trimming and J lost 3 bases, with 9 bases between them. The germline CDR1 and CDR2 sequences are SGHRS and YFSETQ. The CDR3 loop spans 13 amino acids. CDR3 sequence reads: CASSWTVDYGYTF. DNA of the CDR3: TGCGCCAGCAGCTGGACAGTTGACTATGGCTACACCTTC.

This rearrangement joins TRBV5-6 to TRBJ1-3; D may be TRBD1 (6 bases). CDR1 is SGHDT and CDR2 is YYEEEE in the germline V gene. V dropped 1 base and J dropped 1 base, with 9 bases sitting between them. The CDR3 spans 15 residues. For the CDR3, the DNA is TGTGCCAGCAGCTTGAAAGACAGGTCTGGAAACACCATATATTTT. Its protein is CASSLKDRSGNTIYF.

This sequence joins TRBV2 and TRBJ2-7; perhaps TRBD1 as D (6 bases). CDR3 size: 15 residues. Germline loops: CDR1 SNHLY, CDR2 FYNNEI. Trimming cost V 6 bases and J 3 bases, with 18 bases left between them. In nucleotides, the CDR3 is TGTGCCAGCAGAATTACCCGGGACATGATCTACGAGCAGTACGTC. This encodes CASRITRDMIYEQYV.

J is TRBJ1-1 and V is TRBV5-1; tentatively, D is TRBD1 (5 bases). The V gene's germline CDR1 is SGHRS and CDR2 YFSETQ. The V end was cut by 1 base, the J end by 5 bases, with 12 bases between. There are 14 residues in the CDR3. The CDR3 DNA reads TGCGCCAGCAGCTTGAATCAGGGAACGACTGAAGCTTTCTTT. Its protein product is CASSLNQGTTEAFF.

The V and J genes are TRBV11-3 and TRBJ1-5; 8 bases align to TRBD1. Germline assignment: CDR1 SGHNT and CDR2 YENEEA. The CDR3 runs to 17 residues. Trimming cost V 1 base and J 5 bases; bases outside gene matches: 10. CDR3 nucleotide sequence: TGTGCCAGCAGCTTAGGACAGGGGAAACAGGCGGATCAGCCCCAGCATTTT. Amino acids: CASSLGQGKQADQPQHF.

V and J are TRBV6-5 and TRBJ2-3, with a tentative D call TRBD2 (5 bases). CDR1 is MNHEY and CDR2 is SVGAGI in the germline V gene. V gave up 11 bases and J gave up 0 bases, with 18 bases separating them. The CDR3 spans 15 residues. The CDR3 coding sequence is TGTGCCTGCTCCGGGCGGCGGGTTAGCACAGATACGCAGTATTTT. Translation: CACSGRRVSTDTQYF.

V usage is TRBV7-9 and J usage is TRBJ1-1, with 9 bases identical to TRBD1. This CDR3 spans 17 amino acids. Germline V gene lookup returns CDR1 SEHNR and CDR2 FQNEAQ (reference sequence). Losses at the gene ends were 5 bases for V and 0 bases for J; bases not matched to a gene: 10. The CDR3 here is CASSRTGQGSLNTEAFF. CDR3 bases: TGTGCCAGCAGCAGAACGGGACAGGGATCTTTGAACACTGAAGCTTTCTTT.

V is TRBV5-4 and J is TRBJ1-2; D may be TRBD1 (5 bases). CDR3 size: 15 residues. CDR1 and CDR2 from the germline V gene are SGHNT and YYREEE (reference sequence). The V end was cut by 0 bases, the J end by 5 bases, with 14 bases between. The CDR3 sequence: CASSLDRGGWYGYTF. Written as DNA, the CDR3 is TGTGCCAGCAGCTTGGACCGGGGGGGTTGGTATGGCTACACCTTC.

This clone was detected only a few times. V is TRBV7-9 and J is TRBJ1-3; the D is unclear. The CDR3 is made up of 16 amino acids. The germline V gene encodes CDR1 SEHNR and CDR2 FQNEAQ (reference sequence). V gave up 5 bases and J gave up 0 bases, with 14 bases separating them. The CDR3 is CASSPRGPFSGNTIYF. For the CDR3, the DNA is TGTGCCAGCAGCCCTCGTGGGCCGTTCTCTGGAAACACCATATATTTT. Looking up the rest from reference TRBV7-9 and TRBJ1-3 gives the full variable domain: DTGVSQNPRHKITKRGQNVTFRCDPISEHNRLYWYRQTLGQGPEFLTYFQNEAQLEKSRLLSDRFSAERPKGSFSTLEIQRTEQGDSAMYLCASSPRGPFSGNTIYFGEGSWLTVV.

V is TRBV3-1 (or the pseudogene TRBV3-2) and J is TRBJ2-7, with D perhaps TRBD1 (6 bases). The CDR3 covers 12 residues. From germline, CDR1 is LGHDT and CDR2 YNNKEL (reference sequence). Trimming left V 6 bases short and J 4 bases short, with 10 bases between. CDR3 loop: CASRATGYEQYF. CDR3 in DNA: TGTGCCAGCAGGGCAACAGGGTACGAGCAGTACTTC.

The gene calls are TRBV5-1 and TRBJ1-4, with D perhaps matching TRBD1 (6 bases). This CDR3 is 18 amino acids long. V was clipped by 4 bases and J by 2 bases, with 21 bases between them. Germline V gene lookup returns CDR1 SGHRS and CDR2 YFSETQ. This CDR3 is CASSPLGSAQGTNEKLFF. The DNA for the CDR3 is TGCGCCAGCAGCCCCCTTGGTTCGGCACAGGGCACTAATGAAAAACTGTTTTTT.

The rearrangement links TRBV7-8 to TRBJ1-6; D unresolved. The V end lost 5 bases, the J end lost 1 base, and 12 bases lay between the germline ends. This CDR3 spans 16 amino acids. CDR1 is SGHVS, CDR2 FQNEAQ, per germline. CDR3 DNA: TGTGCCAGCAGCCCACGGACTGAGTCCTATAATTCACCCCTCCACTTT. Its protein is CASSPRTESYNSPLHF.

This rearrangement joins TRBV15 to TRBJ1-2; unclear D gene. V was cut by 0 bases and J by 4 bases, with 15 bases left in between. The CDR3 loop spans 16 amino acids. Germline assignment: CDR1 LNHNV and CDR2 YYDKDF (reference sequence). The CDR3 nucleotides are TGTGCCACCAGCAGAGAAGTAGGAGGGCCCCCCTATGGCTACACCTTC. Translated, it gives CATSREVGGPPYGYTF.

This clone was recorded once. Here the CDR3 reads CASSLEEVSGGGRDTQYF. The CDR3 DNA follows: TGTGCCAGCAGCCTCGAAGAGGTAAGCGGGGGAGGGCGTGATACGCAGTATTTT. This chain connects TRBV13 to TRBJ2-3; 8 bases are a match to TRBD2. The V segment lost 5 bases and the J segment 6 bases; nucleotides outside the gene matches: 19. The V gene's germline CDR1 is PRHDT and CDR2 FYEKMQ (reference sequence). The length of the CDR3 is 18 residues.